This is a list of T cell receptor beta chains from one sample in a study of blood T cell repertoires in COVID-19. Only in-frame clones appear in the TCRdb table, and some are missing; sequencing was by immunoSEQ multiplex PCR. The sample shows a few hundred thousand clones, 65% to 90% of them seen only once. The specimen sequenced was PBMCs or T cells enriched from blood (not recorded which). These receptors were collected from a woman between 40 and 50 years old with acute COVID-19. CDR3s include the opening cysteine and the closing phenylalanine or tryptophan. The D gene is left open where the match is weak. Size is omitted from some rows. Given values are once, few, many or a class for expanded clones.

V	size	D	J	CDR3	DNA
TRBV25-1	NA	TRBD1	TRBJ2-2	CASNRGNTGELFF	TGTGCCAGCAACAGGGGTAACACCGGGGAGCTGTTTTTT
TRBV28	once	NA	TRBJ2-7	CASSSGGRTYEQYF	TGTGCCAGCAGCTCCGGGGGGCGGACCTACGAGCAGTACTTC
TRBV2	NA	NA	TRBJ2-6	CASRADISGANVLTF	TGTGCCAGCAGGGCCGACATCTCTGGGGCCAACGTCCTGACTTTC
TRBV3-1/TRBV3-2	NA	NA	TRBJ1-2	CASSQSGAANYGYTF	TGTGCCAGCAGCCAGTCCGGTGCTGCTAACTATGGCTACACCTTC
TRBV3-1/TRBV3-2	NA	TRBD2	TRBJ2-5	CASSQASGVQETQYF	TGTGCCAGCAGCCAAGCTAGCGGGGTCCAAGAGACCCAGTACTTC
TRBV4-1	NA	NA	TRBJ1-3	CASTLGPGVENTIYF	TGCGCCAGCACCCTGGGGCCAGGGGTGGAAAACACCATATATTTT
TRBV7-2	once	TRBD1	TRBJ1-1	CASSPDRGGTEAFF	TGTGCCAGCAGCCCAGACAGGGGAGGTACTGAAGCTTTCTTT
TRBV18	NA	NA	TRBJ1-6	CASSNTGLDSPLHF	TGTGCCAGCTCCAACACAGGGCTCGATTCACCCCTCCACTTT
TRBV5-1	NA	NA	TRBJ2-7	CASSPTHGVSYEQYF	TGCGCCAGCAGCCCCACCCACGGGGTCTCCTACGAGCAGTACTTC
TRBV4-2	NA	TRBD1	TRBJ1-4	CASSQDRGGTGVTNEKLFF	TGTGCCAGCAGCCAAGATCGTGGGGGGACAGGGGTAACTAATGAAAAACTGTTTTTT
TRBV3-1/TRBV3-2	NA	NA	TRBJ2-5	CASSQTQETQYF	TGTGCCAGCAGCCAAACTCAAGAGACCCAGTACTTC
TRBV2	NA	NA	TRBJ1-5	CASSGQNRNQPQHF	TGTGCCAGCAGCGGACAGAACCGTAATCAGCCCCAGCATTTT
TRBV18	few	TRBD2	TRBJ2-3	CASLQGLAGTDTQYF	TGTGCCAGCCTACAGGGACTAGCAGGCACAGATACGCAGTATTTT
TRBV7-2	NA	NA	TRBJ2-7	CASGRAEGYRAYEQYF	TGTGCCAGCGGCCGTGCGGAGGGCTACCGAGCCTACGAGCAGTACTTC
TRBV18	NA	TRBD2	TRBJ2-1	CASSLQLAGVVNEQFF	TGTGCCAGCTCACTCCAACTAGCGGGAGTAGTAAATGAGCAGTTCTTC
TRBV11-2	NA	TRBD1	TRBJ2-5	CASSLGTAQETQYF	TGTGCCAGCAGCCTCGGGACAGCCCAAGAGACCCAGTACTTC
TRBV2	once	TRBD2	TRBJ2-7	CASSEAASGIPQQYF	TGTGCCAGCAGTGAAGCGGCTAGCGGAATACCCCAGCAGTACTTC
TRBV10-3	NA	TRBD1	TRBJ1-2	CAISSRDKGADGYTF	TGTGCCATCAGCTCCCGGGACAAGGGGGCAGATGGCTACACCTTC
TRBV28	NA	TRBD1	TRBJ1-4	CASSSQGAGGEKLFF	TGTGCCAGCAGTTCCCAGGGGGCCGGAGGGGAAAAACTGTTTTTT
TRBV5-8	few	NA	TRBJ1-2	CASSLYRSGLLASYTF	TGTGCCAGCAGCTTGTACAGGAGCGGGCTCCTGGCTAGCTACACCTTC
TRBV2	NA	TRBD1	TRBJ2-7	CASSGTGWSYEQYF	TGTGCCAGCAGCGGGACAGGGTGGTCCTACGAGCAGTACTTC
TRBV11-1	NA	TRBD2	TRBJ2-2	CASSLARTSGTGELFF	TGTGCCAGCAGCTTAGCGCGGACTAGCGGCACCGGGGAGCTGTTTTTT
TRBV6-2/TRBV6-3	NA	NA	TRBJ1-2	CASSLMQGSVYGYTF	TGTGCCAGCAGTCTAATGCAGGGGTCCGTCTATGGCTACACCTTC
TRBV19	NA	NA	TRBJ2-1	CASSIAVNENEQFF	TGTGCCAGTAGTATAGCAGTCAACGAAAATGAGCAGTTCTTC
TRBV3-1/TRBV3-2	NA	TRBD2	TRBJ2-1	CASSQAAGGDNEQFF	TGTGCCAGCAGCCAAGCAGCGGGGGGAGACAATGAGCAGTTCTTC
TRBV18	NA	TRBD2	TRBJ2-7	CASSNRREPSYEQYF	TGTGCCAGCTCCAATAGGCGGGAGCCCTCCTACGAGCAGTACTTC
TRBV19	NA	NA	TRBJ1-5	CASSTFNQPQHF	TGTGCCAGTAGTACCTTCAATCAGCCCCAGCATTTT
TRBV19	NA	NA	TRBJ1-5	CASRPQAGPQHF	TGTGCCAGTAGACCCCAGGCGGGGCCCCAGCATTTT
TRBV19	many	NA	TRBJ1-3	CASRMGKPGNTIYF	TGTGCCAGTAGAATGGGCAAACCTGGAAACACCATATATTTT
TRBV5-1	NA	NA	TRBJ2-5	CASSLANQETQYF	TGCGCCAGCAGCTTGGCCAACCAAGAGACCCAGTACTTC
TRBV7-9	NA	NA	TRBJ1-5	CASSSGPSQIYSNQPQHF	TGTGCCAGCAGCTCGGGTCCCAGCCAGATTTATAGCAATCAGCCCCAGCATTTT
TRBV7-2	NA	TRBD1	TRBJ2-6	CASSLRGKSGANVLTF	TGTGCCAGCAGCCTCAGGGGGAAGTCTGGGGCCAACGTCCTGACTTTC
TRBV7-9	NA	TRBD2	TRBJ2-5	CASSFLAGGPETQYF	TGTGCCAGCAGCTTCCTAGCGGGGGGGCCCGAGACCCAGTACTTC
TRBV3-1/TRBV3-2	NA	NA	TRBJ1-1	CASTKKHNTEAFF	TGTGCCAGCACCAAAAAGCACAACACTGAAGCTTTCTTT
TRBV5-1	NA	TRBD1	TRBJ2-2	CASSTTGTTGELFF	TGCGCCAGCAGCACGACAGGGACCACCGGGGAGCTGTTTTTT
TRBV5-1	NA	NA	TRBJ1-5	CASSLGEGLGNQPQHF	TGCGCCAGCAGCTTAGGAGAGGGTTTGGGAAATCAGCCCCAGCATTTT
TRBV7-9	once	TRBD2	TRBJ2-7	CASSSWEGYEQYF	TGTGCCAGCAGCTCCTGGGAGGGTTACGAGCAGTACTTC
TRBV24-1	NA	TRBD2	TRBJ2-1	CATSEAGTSGYNEQFF	TGTGCCACCAGTGAGGCCGGGACTAGCGGGTACAATGAGCAGTTCTTC
TRBV19	once	TRBD2	TRBJ2-3	CASTPAAGGTDTQYF	TGTGCCAGTACCCCGGCGGCGGGGGGCACAGATACGCAGTATTTT
TRBV25-1	NA	NA	TRBJ1-1	CASSEQGLWNTEAFF	TGTGCCAGCAGTGAACAGGGTTTATGGAACACTGAAGCTTTCTTT
TRBV11-3	NA	NA	TRBJ2-7	CASSLGGSGTYEQYF	TGTGCCAGCAGCCTCGGAGGTAGCGGTACCTACGAGCAGTACTTC
TRBV4-2	NA	NA	TRBJ1-2	CASSQDSGVGGYTF	TGTGCCAGCAGCCAAGATTCCGGGGTTGGCGGCTACACCTTC